This TCR beta chain was found in a study of OX40 agonist ivuxolimab in advanced cancers. About the research overall: Three patients got partial responses; one had hepatocellular carcinoma and two had cutaneous melanoma.

The study's findings and limits: The study did not work out the antigen specificity of the expanded peripheral T cells.

CDR1 and CDR2 from the germline V gene are SQVTM and ANQGSEA. Trimming pared 5 bases from V and 9 bases from J, leaving 17 bases between. The length of the CDR3 is 13 residues. Of note for this clone: Its antigen is unknown.

Libraries were prepared by immunoSEQ multiplex PCR; TCRdb keeps only in-frame clonotypes and omits some of them. The table lists 15,000 to 20,000 clones, approximately 92% of them singletons. The chain employs TRBV29-1 and TRBJ2-1, with D perhaps matching TRBD1 or TRBD2 (6 bases each). This receptor was taken from an adult with an advanced solid tumor such as melanoma, head and neck, liver or kidney cancer. The sample here was CD4+ or CD8+ T cells sorted from blood, taken in a trial of the OX40 agonist ivuxolimab. The CDR3 sequence: CSVSGGRVGEQFF. Here the CDR3 DNA reads TGCAGCGTTTCTGGGGGGCGAGTTGGTGAGCAGTTCTTC.